This is a list of T cell receptor beta chains from one sample in a study of technical replicates of blood from several donors. Method: immunoSEQ multiplex PCR; TCRdb's copy keeps in-frame clones and lacks some. The sample carries fewer than 75,000 clones, over 75% recorded once. The sample taken for sequencing was PBMCs. The origin of the receptors is a human donor in good health. Some clones in this sample may be carry-over from other donors' samples. The CDR3 runs from the conserved cysteine through the conserved F or W. The D gene is left open where the match is weak. For some rows the clone size is stated as once, few or many, or as a class when expanded; others skip it.

clone_size j_call v_call d_call cdr3_nt cdr3_aa
. TRBJ1-3 TRBV9 TRBD1 TGTGCCAGCAGCGTAGCAGGACAGGGTGCTGGAAACACCATATATTTT CASSVAGQGAGNTIYF
. TRBJ2-7 TRBV25-1 . TGTGCCAGCAGTGATATCGGGACAAAAAGCGAGCAGTACTTC CASSDIGTKSEQYF
few TRBJ1-3 TRBV30 . TGTGCCTGGAGCCCCACGGGTGGAAACACCATATATTTT CAWSPTGGNTIYF
once TRBJ1-1 TRBV7-3 . TGTGCCAGCAGCTTAACCCCAGTTACCCCTTTGAACACTGAAGCTTTCTTT CASSLTPVTPLNTEAFF
. TRBJ2-1 TRBV4-2 TRBD2 TGTGCCAGCAGCCAAGATTGGACTAGCGGGGGTGAGCAGTTCTTC CASSQDWTSGGEQFF
. TRBJ2-3 TRBV7-2 . TGTGCCAGCAGTCCCTCTCGGGATACGCAGTATTTT CASSPSRDTQYF
. TRBJ1-1 TRBV18 . TGTGCCAGCTCATCATGGGGAGGGGAAGGCACTGAAGCTTTCTTT CASSSWGGEGTEAFF
. TRBJ2-3 TRBV5-1 TRBD2 TGCGCCAGCAGTATTAGCGGGGCCCCTGAGGATACGCAGTATTTT CASSISGAPEDTQYF
. TRBJ1-4 TRBV4-3 TRBD1 TGCGCCAGCAGCCAAGATTTCCGGGACAGGGGGCATCCTAATGAAAAACTGTTTTTT CASSQDFRDRGHPNEKLFF
. TRBJ1-1 TRBV10-3 TRBD1 TGTGCCATCAGGGAACGACAGGGCACTGAAGCTTTCTTT CAIRERQGTEAFF
. TRBJ2-7 TRBV5-4 TRBD1 TGTGCCAGCAGCTTGCGGACAGGGGGAGGCGAGCAGTACTTC CASSLRTGGGEQYF
few TRBJ1-1 TRBV2 TRBD1 TGTGCCAGCAGCTCGGGACAGGGCCGTGAAGCTTTCTTT CASSSGQGREAFF
few TRBJ2-2 TRBV4-3 . TGCGCCAGCAGCCACGACAGACCCCCGAACACCGGGGAGCTGTTTTTT CASSHDRPPNTGELFF
. TRBJ2-1 TRBV27 . TGTGCCAGCAGTCCCTTGGGGGGGGGCTATTTCCACAATGAGCAGTTCTTC CASSPLGGGYFHNEQFF
once TRBJ2-1 TRBV19 TRBD2 TGTGCCAGTAGCCTCCCGGGGGGGCCCTTTGAGCAGTTCTTC CASSLPGGPFEQFF
. TRBJ2-1 TRBV11-2 TRBD2 TGTGCCAGCAGCCGCGAACTAGCGGGGACCTACAATGAGCAGTTCTTC CASSRELAGTYNEQFF
. TRBJ2-7 TRBV28 TRBD1 TGTGCCAGCAGGACCCCCGGAACGGGACAGAAATACGAGCAGTACTTC CASRTPGTGQKYEQYF
. TRBJ1-2 TRBV18 . TGTGCCAGCTCACCACCCGGGACACAGGTTGGCTACACCTTC CASSPPGTQVGYTF
. TRBJ2-5 TRBV2 . TGTGCCAGCAGTGAAGCGCGGGCACCTCAAGAGACCCAGTACTTC CASSEARAPQETQYF
. TRBJ1-5 TRBV6-5 . TGTGCCAGCAGTTACTCAGGGGGCAATCAGCCCCAGCATTTT CASSYSGGNQPQHF
. TRBJ2-7 TRBV7-9 . TGTGCCAGCAGCGCTCCAGGCTTTCCCTACGAGCAGTACTTC CASSAPGFPYEQYF
. TRBJ1-4 TRBV19 . TGTGCCAGTAGTATGGTCAGGGCTAATGAAAAACTGTTTTTT CASSMVRANEKLFF
. TRBJ2-1 TRBV4-3 TRBD2 TGCGCCAGCAGCCAAGGTGAAGTCGGACTAGCCTACAATGAGCAGTTCTTC CASSQGEVGLAYNEQFF
once TRBJ2-1 TRBV18 TRBD2 TGTGCCAGCTCATTCCGGACTAGCGGGGGGCACAACAATGAGCAGTTCTTC CASSFRTSGGHNNEQFF
. TRBJ2-3 TRBV5-4 TRBD2 TGTGCCAGCAGCCCCCGGGGACTAGCGGGAGGGACTAGCACAGATACGCAGTATTTT CASSPRGLAGGTSTDTQYF
. TRBJ1-3 TRBV27 . TGTGCCAGCAGGGGGCAGGGATCCTCTGGAAACACCATATATTTT CASRGQGSSGNTIYF
. TRBJ1-2 TRBV5-8 . TGTGCCAGCAGCCCCTCGGTGAGCGGGGGCTACACCTTC CASSPSVSGGYTF
. TRBJ2-7 TRBV28 . TGTGCCAGCGCAGGACAGTTCTACGAGCAGTACTTC CASAGQFYEQYF
. TRBJ2-2 TRBV9 . TGTGCCAGTAACCCGGGACACAACACCGGGGAGCTGTTTTTT CASNPGHNTGELFF
. TRBJ2-2 TRBV7-9 TRBD2 TGTGCCAGCAGCGGAGCGGGAGGGATCACCGGGGAGCTGTTTTTT CASSGAGGITGELFF
few TRBJ1-1 TRBV6-1 TRBD1 TGTGCCAGCAGGGACAGGGAGAACACTGAAGCTTTCTTT CASRDRENTEAFF
. TRBJ2-7 TRBV23-1 TRBD1 TGCGCCAGCGCGGCGACAGGGGGAAGTGCGTACGAGCAGTACTTC CASAATGGSAYEQYF
. TRBJ1-2 TRBV7-2 . TGTGCCAGCAGCTTAGGGACTTTCCCCTATGGCTACACCTTC CASSLGTFPYGYTF
once TRBJ2-7 TRBV19 . TGTGCCAGTAGTCCCATTGGGGGGACCTACGAGCAGTACTTC CASSPIGGTYEQYF
. TRBJ2-7 TRBV7-2 . TGTGCCAGCAGCTTCCAACGTCTCGGCGAGCAGTACTTC CASSFQRLGEQYF
. TRBJ2-5 TRBV5-1 . TGCGCCAGCAGCTTGGCAGCTAGCTGGGAGACCCAGTACTTC CASSLAASWETQYF
. TRBJ2-5 TRBV13 TRBD2 TGTGCCAGCAGCACCCGGACTAGCCGGGAGACCCAGTACTTC CASSTRTSRETQYF
few TRBJ1-4 TRBV11-2 TRBD1 TGTGCCAGCAGCCTAGACAGGGGTCAAGAAAAACTGTTTTTT CASSLDRGQEKLFF
. TRBJ1-6 TRBV4-1 . TGCGCCAGCAGCCAAGATCTGGCCTCACCCCTCCACTTT CASSQDLASPLHF
once TRBJ1-5 TRBV19 . TGTGCCAGTAGTATTTCGGGGGGCTATCAGCCCCAGCATTTT CASSISGGYQPQHF
. TRBJ2-7 TRBV6-6 . TGTGCCAGCGGTCTGGGCCCTTACTACGAGCAGTACTTC CASGLGPYYEQYF
. TRBJ1-1 TRBV5-4 TRBD1 TGTGCCAGCAGCGGATTAAGGACAGGCCCTAACACTGAAGCTTTCTTT CASSGLRTGPNTEAFF
. TRBJ1-2 TRBV9 . TGTGCCAGCAGCGATGGGGGGAGCTATGGCTACACCTTC CASSDGGSYGYTF
. TRBJ1-1 TRBV18 . TGTGCCAGCTCACCCAGCGAAAAACAGGTTGAAGCTTTCTTT CASSPSEKQVEAFF
. TRBJ1-2 TRBV15 . TGTGCCACCAGCAGAGAATCTAACCGCGTGACAGGCAACTATGGCTACACCTTC CATSRESNRVTGNYGYTF
. TRBJ2-6 TRBV5-1 . TGCGCCAGCAGCTTGGAACCAGGTTCCTCTGGGGCCAACGTCCTGACTTTC CASSLEPGSSGANVLTF
once TRBJ1-2 TRBV7-9 . TGTGCCAGCAGCTTAGGTTGGAAGGGACAAAGTTATGGCTACACCTTC CASSLGWKGQSYGYTF
. TRBJ2-2 TRBV27 . TGTGCCAGCAGCCGGGAGTTGACAGGGACGGCCGGGGAGCTGTTTTTT CASSRELTGTAGELFF
. TRBJ2-1 TRBV18 . TGTGCCAGCTCCCTACACAGGGACGAGCAGTTCTTC CASSLHRDEQFF
. TRBJ2-1 TRBV6-1 . TGTGCCAGCAGTGAAAGGGACTGGAATGAGCAGTTCTTC CASSERDWNEQFF
. TRBJ2-5 TRBV5-1 . TGCGCCAGCAGCTTGGGACAGACTTATCAAGAGACCCAGTACTTC CASSLGQTYQETQYF